A selection of T cell receptor beta chains follows, all from one sample in a study of vaccination and CD4 T cells after COVID-19. TCRdb itself ran the PCR reads through MiXCR, one entry per CDR3 protein. The sample has some 15,000 distinct CDR3 sequences; under 60% are singletons. These receptors have no known antigen. Sequencing used CD4+ T cells from blood, cultured in vitro. Receptors were obtained from a human donor who had recovered from COVID-19. The CDR3 runs from the conserved cysteine through the conserved F or W. Each record gives: clone size, D gene, V gene, J gene, CDR3 DNA, CDR3 protein. D genes are given only for firm matches. Expanded clones get a size class; other rows say once, few or many, or leave the size out.

clone_size: NA
d_call: NA
v_call: TRBV28
j_call: TRBJ2-7
cdr3_nt: TGTGCCAGCAGTTCGAACAGGGTCCAGCACTTC
cdr3_aa: CASSSNRVQHF

clone_size: NA
d_call: NA
v_call: TRBV20-1
j_call: TRBJ2-5
cdr3_nt: TGCAGTGCTAACCCCAGCGTATGGGCCGCGGAGGGGGAGACCCAGTACTTC
cdr3_aa: CSANPSVWAAEGETQYF

clone_size: NA
d_call: NA
v_call: TRBV7-2
j_call: TRBJ2-1
cdr3_nt: TGTGCCAGCAGCTTAGCGCTAAGGAGGTCCCCACACAATGAGCAGTTCTTC
cdr3_aa: CASSLALRRSPHNEQFF

clone_size: few
d_call: TRBD1
v_call: TRBV24-1
j_call: TRBJ2-5
cdr3_nt: TGTGCCACCAGTGGGGGGACAGGGGGCTGGGTAGAGACCCAGTACTTC
cdr3_aa: CATSGGTGGWVETQYF

clone_size: NA
d_call: NA
v_call: TRBV11-2
j_call: TRBJ2-3
cdr3_nt: TGTGCCAGCAGCTTCCGAAGTCGTGGGGTCACAGATACGCGGTATTTT
cdr3_aa: CASSFRSRGVTDTRYF

clone_size: NA
d_call: NA
v_call: TRBV20-1
j_call: TRBJ1-2
cdr3_nt: TGCAGTGCTAGAGATCGTCGCAGCTTCTATGGCTACACCTTC
cdr3_aa: CSARDRRSFYGYTF

clone_size: NA
d_call: TRBD1
v_call: TRBV6-2/TRBV6-3
j_call: TRBJ1-1
cdr3_nt: TGTGCCAGCAGTACAGGGGGTTACACTGAAGCTTTCTTT
cdr3_aa: CASSTGGYTEAFF

clone_size: once
d_call: NA
v_call: TRBV5-1
j_call: TRBJ2-2
cdr3_nt: TGCGCCAGCAGCTTGGAAACCGGGGCCGGCACCGGGGAGCTGTTTTTT
cdr3_aa: CASSLETGAGTGELFF

clone_size: NA
d_call: NA
v_call: TRBV18
j_call: TRBJ1-2
cdr3_nt: TGTGCCAGCTCACCAACGGAGGGGCACAATGGCTACACCTTC
cdr3_aa: CASSPTEGHNGYTF

clone_size: NA
d_call: NA
v_call: TRBV7-2
j_call: TRBJ2-3
cdr3_nt: TGTGCCAGCAGCCAGCCCCCGAGCACAGATACGCAGTATTTT
cdr3_aa: CASSQPPSTDTQYF

clone_size: once
d_call: TRBD2
v_call: TRBV19
j_call: TRBJ2-5
cdr3_nt: TGTGCCAGTAGCAGCGGACTAGCGGTTTTCCAAGAGACCCAGTACTTC
cdr3_aa: CASSSGLAVFQETQYF

clone_size: NA
d_call: NA
v_call: TRBV12-3/TRBV12-4
j_call: TRBJ1-1
cdr3_nt: TGTGCCAGCAGTGACAGCGATCTAAACACTGAAGCTTTCTTT
cdr3_aa: CASSDSDLNTEAFF

clone_size: NA
d_call: NA
v_call: TRBV27
j_call: TRBJ1-2
cdr3_nt: TGTGCCAGCAGTCCGACGATCTATGGCTACACCTTC
cdr3_aa: CASSPTIYGYTF

clone_size: NA
d_call: NA
v_call: TRBV12-3/TRBV12-4
j_call: TRBJ2-7
cdr3_nt: TGTGCCAGCAGTTCCCGGACTCGGGTCTACGAGCAGTACTTC
cdr3_aa: CASSSRTRVYEQYF

clone_size: NA
d_call: NA
v_call: TRBV30
j_call: TRBJ2-7
cdr3_nt: TGTGCCTGGAGAATTACAGGGACCTCCTACGAGCAGTACTTC
cdr3_aa: CAWRITGTSYEQYF

clone_size: NA
d_call: NA
v_call: TRBV5-1
j_call: TRBJ2-3
cdr3_nt: TGCGCCAGCAGCCTCGGGGCTGAAGGCACAGATACGCAGTATTTT
cdr3_aa: CASSLGAEGTDTQYF

clone_size: NA
d_call: NA
v_call: TRBV27
j_call: TRBJ1-2
cdr3_nt: TGTGCCAGCAGTTTAACCCTGGGGGGGGCAGGAGGCTACACCTTC
cdr3_aa: CASSLTLGGAGGYTF

clone_size: NA
d_call: NA
v_call: TRBV20-1
j_call: TRBJ1-1
cdr3_nt: TGCAGTGCCAGTGGGGTTAGCACTGAAGCTTTCTTT
cdr3_aa: CSASGVSTEAFF

clone_size: few
d_call: NA
v_call: TRBV30
j_call: TRBJ1-5
cdr3_nt: TGTGCCTGGAGTCCCCAGCTCATTAGCAATCAGCCCCAGCATTTT
cdr3_aa: CAWSPQLISNQPQHF

clone_size: once
d_call: NA
v_call: TRBV7-9
j_call: TRBJ1-3
cdr3_nt: TGTGCCAGCAGCTTAGTGGTCGGCGGCTCTGGAAACACCATATATTTT
cdr3_aa: CASSLVVGGSGNTIYF

clone_size: NA
d_call: TRBD2
v_call: TRBV12-3/TRBV12-4
j_call: TRBJ2-3
cdr3_nt: TGTGCCAGCAGTTTACTGCTAGCGGGATCGGATACGCAGTATTTT
cdr3_aa: CASSLLLAGSDTQYF

clone_size: NA
d_call: NA
v_call: TRBV12-3/TRBV12-4
j_call: TRBJ2-1
cdr3_nt: TGTGCCAGCAGCTCCCGTGTAGCGGAGCTGCTCAATGAGCAGTTCTTC
cdr3_aa: CASSSRVAELLNEQFF

clone_size: once
d_call: NA
v_call: TRBV20-1
j_call: TRBJ1-1
cdr3_nt: TGCAGTGCTGGATGGGGGCGGACTGAAGCTTTCTTT
cdr3_aa: CSAGWGRTEAFF

clone_size: NA
d_call: NA
v_call: TRBV2
j_call: TRBJ1-1
cdr3_nt: TGTGCCAGCGGCAGGGTGAACACTGAAGCTTTCTTT
cdr3_aa: CASGRVNTEAFF

clone_size: once
d_call: NA
v_call: TRBV28
j_call: TRBJ2-3
cdr3_nt: TGTGCCAGCAGTCCAACTCCAGGGGCTGGTTTTACAGATACGCAGTATTTT
cdr3_aa: CASSPTPGAGFTDTQYF

clone_size: NA
d_call: NA
v_call: TRBV24-1
j_call: TRBJ2-5
cdr3_nt: TGTGCCACCAGTGATCCGGGACGGCCCCAAGAGACCCAGTACTTC
cdr3_aa: CATSDPGRPQETQYF

clone_size: NA
d_call: TRBD1
v_call: TRBV12-3/TRBV12-4
j_call: TRBJ1-2
cdr3_nt: TGTGCCAGCAGTCCATGGGACAGCGCTAACTATGGCTACACCTTC
cdr3_aa: CASSPWDSANYGYTF

clone_size: NA
d_call: NA
v_call: TRBV12-5
j_call: TRBJ2-7
cdr3_nt: TGTGCTAGTGGTTTGGGGGGACTTAACTACGAGCAGTACTTC
cdr3_aa: CASGLGGLNYEQYF

clone_size: few
d_call: NA
v_call: TRBV6-1
j_call: TRBJ1-1
cdr3_nt: TGTGCCAGCAGCCTAGGGGGGAACACTGAAGCTTTCTTT
cdr3_aa: CASSLGGNTEAFF

clone_size: once
d_call: NA
v_call: TRBV12-3/TRBV12-4
j_call: TRBJ1-3
cdr3_nt: TGTGCCAGCAGTACACAGGATCTTGGCTCTGGAAACACCATATATTTT
cdr3_aa: CASSTQDLGSGNTIYF

clone_size: NA
d_call: TRBD1
v_call: TRBV12-3/TRBV12-4
j_call: TRBJ1-5
cdr3_nt: TGTGCCAGCAAAGGGGGACAGGGACCCTATCAGCCCCAGCATTTT
cdr3_aa: CASKGGQGPYQPQHF

clone_size: NA
d_call: NA
v_call: TRBV28
j_call: TRBJ1-4
cdr3_nt: TGTGCCAGCAGTTTGTGGCAGGATGAAAAACTGTTTTTT
cdr3_aa: CASSLWQDEKLFF

clone_size: NA
d_call: TRBD2
v_call: TRBV19
j_call: TRBJ2-1
cdr3_nt: TGTGCCAGTAGGAGACTAGCGGGCGCAGCAGGGAATGAGCAGTTCTTC
cdr3_aa: CASRRLAGAAGNEQFF

clone_size: NA
d_call: NA
v_call: TRBV5-1
j_call: TRBJ1-6
cdr3_nt: TGCGCCAGCAGCTTGGCCCCGGTCGTCGATTCACCCCTCCACTTT
cdr3_aa: CASSLAPVVDSPLHF

clone_size: NA
d_call: TRBD1
v_call: TRBV19
j_call: TRBJ2-1
cdr3_nt: TGTGCCAGTAGTAACCAGGGACAGGGGTATGAGCAGTTCTTC
cdr3_aa: CASSNQGQGYEQFF

clone_size: NA
d_call: NA
v_call: TRBV19
j_call: TRBJ1-3
cdr3_nt: TGTGCCAGTAGTTTCATGAGCTCTGGAAACACCATATATTTT
cdr3_aa: CASSFMSSGNTIYF

clone_size: NA
d_call: NA
v_call: TRBV7-2
j_call: TRBJ2-3
cdr3_nt: TGTGCCAGCAGCTTAATCATAGATACGCAGTATTTT
cdr3_aa: CASSLIIDTQYF

clone_size: few
d_call: NA
v_call: TRBV20-1
j_call: TRBJ1-2
cdr3_nt: TGCAGTGCTAGTCGGGCGGGCTATGGCTACACCTTC
cdr3_aa: CSASRAGYGYTF

clone_size: NA
d_call: NA
v_call: TRBV27
j_call: TRBJ1-5
cdr3_nt: TGTGCCAGCAGGAGGGGGAATAGCAATCAGCCCCAGCATTTT
cdr3_aa: CASRRGNSNQPQHF

clone_size: NA
d_call: NA
v_call: TRBV20-1
j_call: TRBJ2-3
cdr3_nt: TGCGGGTGGGGGGCTTCGGGGGTGGATACGCAGTATTTT
cdr3_aa: CGWGASGVDTQYF

clone_size: NA
d_call: TRBD1
v_call: TRBV29-1
j_call: TRBJ1-1
cdr3_nt: TGCAGCGCTGCAACAGGGGTTAGGGAAGTGAACACTGAAGCTTTCTTT
cdr3_aa: CSAATGVREVNTEAFF

clone_size: NA
d_call: NA
v_call: TRBV7-9
j_call: TRBJ1-1
cdr3_nt: TGTGCCAGCAGCCGAGTGGGGGCGGGGACTGAAGCTTTCTTT
cdr3_aa: CASSRVGAGTEAFF

clone_size: NA
d_call: TRBD2
v_call: TRBV7-7
j_call: TRBJ2-5
cdr3_nt: TGTGCTAGCAGCACCGGGACTAGCGGATCACAAGAGATCCAGTACTTC
cdr3_aa: CASSTGTSGSQEIQYF

clone_size: NA
d_call: NA
v_call: TRBV20-1
j_call: TRBJ2-2
cdr3_nt: TGCAGTGCAGCGCAACCCCGTATCAACACCGGGGAGCTGTTTTTT
cdr3_aa: CSAAQPRINTGELFF

clone_size: NA
d_call: NA
v_call: TRBV6-1
j_call: TRBJ1-4
cdr3_nt: TGTGCCAGCAGCGATGGGGGGACTCTAGAAAAACTGTTTTTT
cdr3_aa: CASSDGGTLEKLFF

clone_size: NA
d_call: NA
v_call: TRBV7-9
j_call: TRBJ2-3
cdr3_nt: TGTGCCAGCACCCCCAGCGGGTTCAGCGCAGATACGCAGTATTTT
cdr3_aa: CASTPSGFSADTQYF

clone_size: few
d_call: NA
v_call: TRBV4-2
j_call: TRBJ1-3
cdr3_nt: TGTGCCAGCAGCCAAGAAGTAGGGAACACCATATATTTT
cdr3_aa: CASSQEVGNTIYF

clone_size: NA
d_call: NA
v_call: TRBV20-1
j_call: TRBJ1-5
cdr3_nt: TGCAGTGCTAGGGGGTTAGGGCAGAGCACCTTTCAGCCCCAGCATTTT
cdr3_aa: CSARGLGQSTFQPQHF

clone_size: NA
d_call: NA
v_call: TRBV6-4
j_call: TRBJ2-3
cdr3_nt: TGTGCCAGCAGTGACGTTGGGGCAGGAACAGATACGCAGTATTTT
cdr3_aa: CASSDVGAGTDTQYF

clone_size: few
d_call: TRBD1
v_call: TRBV28
j_call: TRBJ1-1
cdr3_nt: TGTGCCAGCAGTCTCGACAGGGACACTGAAGCTTTCTTT
cdr3_aa: CASSLDRDTEAFF

clone_size: few
d_call: NA
v_call: TRBV20-1
j_call: TRBJ1-1
cdr3_nt: TGCAGTGCTACAGCCGGGACCAAAGTTTACACTGAAGCTTTCTTT
cdr3_aa: CSATAGTKVYTEAFF